What follows are 30 T cell receptor beta chains derived from one specimen sequenced in a study of tumor-infiltrating lymphocytes in primary liver carcinoma. Using a constant-region primer together with ProtoScript II reverse transcriptase, TCR beta cDNA was made from around 500 ng of total RNA. Library construction for TCR beta comprised three nested multiplex PCR rounds performed with slightly modified ARM-PCR. In the first two PCR rounds, TRBV1-TRBV30 forward primers were paired with a C-beta reverse primer, and each round lasted roughly 10 cycles. Each CDR3 protein is one row after TCRdb ran MiXCR on the multiplex PCR reads. The repertoire consists of 310,000 or so distinct CDR3 sequences, with around 50% occurring once and the leading ten covering about a sixth. Germline DNA was also extracted, while the blood RNA originated from unsorted whole blood. Material: peripheral blood. These receptors came from a woman aged 30 to 39 with primary liver carcinoma and hepatitis B virus infection.

Points on this clonotype: A read error is likely, as this CDR3 ends without the conserved phenylalanine or tryptophan. The chain has TRBV10-2 and TRBJ2-7, with 7 bases fitting TRBD1. The V gene end was trimmed by 6 bases and the J gene end by 2 bases; junction bases not matched to a gene: 7. CDR3 length: 14 residues. The germline V gene has CDR1 WSHSY and CDR2 SAAADI. The CDR3 nucleotides are TGCGCCAGCAGGAGACAGGGAACCCCCTACGAGCAGTACTAC. Encoded protein: CASRRQGTPYEQYY.

As concerns this clonotype: One junction end disagrees with the germline gene, perhaps due to a read error. This chain uses TRBV11-1 with TRBJ2-3; tentatively, D is TRBD2 (6 bases). Germline V gives CDR1 SGHAT, CDR2 FQDESV (reference sequence). The CDR3 is 15 residues long. The DNA for the CDR3 is TGTGCCAGCCGCTTAAGGGGACTGCACACAGATACGCAGTATTTT. Translated: CASRLRGLHTDTQYF. The entire variable domain, with the rest obtained from reference TRBV11-1 and TRBJ2-3, is as follows: EAEVAQSPRYKITEKSQAVAFWCDPISGHATLYWYRQILGQGPELLVQFQDESVVDDSQLPKDRFSAERLKGVDSTLKIQPAELGDSAMYLCASRLRGLHTDTQYFGPGTRLTVL.

This clonotype showed up just once. Given a much more abundant clone one base away, this may be a read error. V usage is TRBV6-2 or TRBV6-3 and J usage is TRBJ2-3, with a tentative D call TRBD2 (6 bases). The CDR3 runs to 14 residues. Germline V gene sequence: CDR1 MNHEY, CDR2 SVGEGT. V was pared by 2 bases and J by 8 bases, with 14 bases between. The CDR3 reads CASSYLVMGGTQYF. In nucleotides, the CDR3 is TGTGCCAGCAGTTACCTGGTCATGGGAGGTACGCAGTATTTT.

Concerning this clonotype: Sequence at one end of the junction differs from germline and may be a read error. CDR3 DNA sequence: TGTGCCAGCAGCTTCGCCCCCAGAGGGGGGGGCAATCAGTCCCAGCATTTT. It specifies CASSFAPRGGGNQSQHF. The rearrangement joins TRBV5-6 to TRBJ1-5, with a possible D match to TRBD1 (6 bases). The CDR3 length is 17 residues. Germline V lookup: CDR1 SGHDT, CDR2 YYEEEE. Variable domain in full (rest from reference TRBV5-6 and TRBJ1-5): DAGVTQSPTHLIKTRGQQVTLRCSPKSGHDTVSWYQQALGQGPQFIFQYYEEEERQRGNFPDRFSGHQFPNYSSELNVNALLLGDSALYLCASSFAPRGGGNQSQHFGDGTRLSIL.

This clonotype turned up a few times. The V and J genes are TRBV6-2 or TRBV6-3 and TRBJ2-3, with D perhaps TRBD1 (5 bases). This CDR3 has 15 residues. From germline, CDR1 is MNHEY and CDR2 SVGEGT. V dropped 3 bases and J dropped 6 bases, with 16 bases sitting between them. For the CDR3, the DNA is TGTGCCAGCAGTTATAGGAACTGGGGCAAGGATACGCAGTATTTT. Protein: CASSYRNWGKDTQYF.

About this clonotype: Here the CDR3 omits its conserved ending phenylalanine or tryptophan, so a read error is the likely source. V usage is TRBV11-2 and J usage is TRBJ2-7, with D uncertain. The V and J ends lost 0 bases and 4 bases respectively, with 7 bases between them. Germline assignment: CDR1 SGHAT and CDR2 FQNNGV. The CDR3 length is 13 residues. The CDR3 is CASSLDRDYEQYL. The CDR3 DNA sequence: TGTGCCAGCAGCTTAGATCGAGATTACGAGCAGTACCTC.

This clonotype was seen once. The chain links TRBV12-3 or TRBV12-4 to TRBJ1-5; TRBD1 matches 9 bases. Trimming at V came to 5 bases and at J to 4 bases, leaving 3 bases not matched to a gene. The CDR3 is made up of 14 amino acids. DNA for the CDR3: TGTGCCAGCAGTCTGACAGGGGGAAATCAGCCCCAGCATTTT. The encoded protein is CASSLTGGNQPQHF.

This clonotype has only one observation. V usage is TRBV29-1 and J usage is TRBJ2-3, with D perhaps matching TRBD2 (5 bases). This CDR3 contains 14 residues. V dropped 6 bases and J dropped 15 bases, with 28 bases sitting between them. Germline values: CDR1 SQVTM, CDR2 ANQGSEA. CDR3 DNA: TGCAGCGTCCGAGGGCAGATGGGCGCAGATAGGCAATATTTT. It specifies CSVRGQMGADRQYF.

The chain is built from TRBV30 and TRBJ2-1; no clear D gene. The germline V gene encodes CDR1 GTSNPN and CDR2 SVGIG (reference sequence). The CDR3 loop spans 14 amino acids. V dropped 2 bases and J dropped 8 bases, with 16 bases sitting between them. In nucleotides, the CDR3 is TGTGCCTGGAGTTCGGGTCTTCTCCTCCATGAGCAGTTCTTC. Translating gives CAWSSGLLLHEQFF. Variable domain in full (rest from reference TRBV30 and TRBJ2-1): SQTIHQWPATLVQPVGSPLSLECTVEGTSNPNLYWYRQAAGRGLQLLFYSVGIGQISSEVPQNLSASRPQDRQFILSSKKLLLSDSGFYLCAWSSGLLLHEQFFGPGTRLTVL.

With respect to this clonotype: Without the conserved terminal phenylalanine or tryptophan, this CDR3 likely stems from a read error. The V and J genes are TRBV10-3 and TRBJ1-4; D call uncertain. CDR3 length equals 13 residues. V was pared by 0 bases and J by 8 bases, with 7 bases between. CDR1 and CDR2 from the germline V gene are ENHRY and SYGVKD. The CDR3 DNA reads as TGTGCCATCAGTGAGTCTCCGGGGGAAAAACTGTTTTTA. As protein: CAISESPGEKLFL.

For this clonotype: This CDR3 fails to terminate in the conserved phenylalanine or tryptophan, so it likely reflects a read error. The V gene is TRBV14, the J gene TRBJ1-2; no definite D call. Germline assignment: CDR1 SGHDN and CDR2 FVKESK. This CDR3 contains 14 residues. V gave up 6 bases and J gave up 5 bases, with 16 bases separating them. The CDR3 loop reads CASSQMGSSYGYTS. In DNA form, the CDR3 reads TGTGCCAGCAGTCAAATGGGGTCGTCGTATGGCTACACCTCC.

As regards this clonotype: A read error may be the cause here, since a much bigger clone is one base away. This chain uses TRBV12-3 or TRBV12-4 with TRBJ1-5; maybe TRBD1 (5 bases). Deletions cut 5 bases from V and 3 bases from J, with 11 bases between. The CDR3 extends over 14 amino acids. The CDR3 loop reads CASSGGINNQPQHF. The CDR3 DNA follows: TGTGCCAGCAGTGGGGGGATCAACAATCAGCCCCAGCATTTT.

This clonotype has ten or more counts. J is TRBJ1-1 and V is TRBV11-2; D might be TRBD1 (6 bases). There are 15 residues in the CDR3. Germline CDR1 and CDR2: SGHAT and FQNNGV. V lost 5 bases, J lost 5 bases, and 18 bases lay in between. The CDR3 DNA is TGTGCCAGCAGCGAGCATCGGGGGGCAGGGACTGAAGCTTTCTTT. This sequence encodes CASSEHRGAGTEAFF.

Worth noting for this clonotype: One end of the junction is discordant with germline, which a read error may explain. V usage is TRBV11-2 and J usage is TRBJ2-1; the D is unclear. CDR1 and CDR2 (germline): SGHAT, FQNNGV. The CDR3 covers 15 residues. The CDR3 coding sequence is TGCGCCAGCAGCTTGAAGGCTGGTCGGCACAATGAGCGGTTCTTC. Its translation: CASSLKAGRHNERFF.

The chain employs TRBV28 and TRBJ2-5; the D gene could be TRBD1 or TRBD2 (6 bases each). CDR3 length equals 15 residues. Looked up from germline, CDR1 is MDHEN and CDR2 is SYDVKM. The V and J ends lost 9 bases and 4 bases respectively, with 21 bases between them. The CDR3 DNA reads TGTGCCAGTAGTCCCCTCCTAGGGGGAGGAGAGACCCAGTACTTC. It specifies CASSPLLGGGETQYF.

Many counts were recorded for this clonotype. The chain joins TRBV6-1 to TRBJ2-5; 8 bases agree with TRBD1. CDR1 MNHNS and CDR2 SASEGT come from the germline V gene. V shed 6 bases and J 9 bases; nucleotides not matched to a gene: 15. The CDR3 runs to 15 residues. The CDR3 protein is CASRAGQGNVLAQYF. The CDR3 region has the DNA TGTGCCAGCAGGGCAGGACAGGGCAATGTGTTGGCCCAGTACTTC.

This clonotype was seen once. A much larger clone differs by one base, so this may be a read error. The chain's CDR3 is CASSYSTAGRFF. CDR3 in DNA: TGTGCCAGCAGTTACTCCACGGCAGGTCGGTTCTTC. The gene calls are TRBV6-2 or TRBV6-3 and TRBJ2-1; no firm D call. CDR1 MNHEY and CDR2 SVGEGT come from the germline V gene. V was pared by 0 bases and J by 15 bases, with 12 bases between. The CDR3 extends over 12 amino acids.

As concerns this clonotype: This may come from a read error, since a much larger clone is one base off. The chain is built from TRBV29-1 and TRBJ2-3; D gene unclear. The CDR3 runs to 13 residues. Germline CDR1 and CDR2: SQVTM and ANQGSEA. The CDR3 loop reads CGVVSRSTDTQYF. The CDR3 bases are TGCGGCGTTGTATCAAGGAGCACAGATACGCAGTATTTT.

This clonotype was detected many times. One junction end disagrees with the germline gene, perhaps due to a read error. This chain links TRBV11-1 with TRBJ2-7; D is unresolved. The CDR3 loop spans 11 amino acids. Germline assignment: CDR1 SGHAT and CDR2 FQDESV (reference sequence). The CDR3 bases are TGTGCCAGCGGCTTGGACTACGAGCAGTACTTC. Translating gives CASGLDYEQYF.

The chain carries TRBV5-1 and TRBJ2-3; either TRBD1 or TRBD2 may fit D (5 bases each). The V end was cut by 2 bases, the J end by 4 bases, with 17 bases between. The CDR3 is 16 residues long. Germline V lookup: CDR1 SGHRS, CDR2 YFSETQ. The CDR3 spells CASSFRVLEGSDTQYF. CDR3 bases: TGCGCCAGCAGCTTCCGGGTCTTAGAGGGGTCAGATACGCAGTATTTT.

This clonotype was detected a few times. The CDR3 bases are TGTGCCAGCAGCTCCGCAGGGACAGATACGCAGTATTTT. Protein: CASSSAGTDTQYF. This chain connects TRBV7-9 to TRBJ2-3; D is possibly TRBD1 (5 bases). The germline V gene encodes CDR1 SEHNR and CDR2 FQNEAQ (reference sequence). V lost 4 bases and J 3 bases, leaving 8 bases between the germline ends. The CDR3 covers 13 residues. Complete variable domain (other parts from reference TRBV7-9 and TRBJ2-3): DTGVSQNPRHKITKRGQNVTFRCDPISEHNRLYWYRQTLGQGPEFLTYFQNEAQLEKSRLLSDRFSAERPKGSFSTLEIQRTEQGDSAMYLCASSSAGTDTQYFGPGTRLTVL.

Comment on this clonotype: With a much larger clone just one base away, this may be a read error. The V call is TRBV12-3 or TRBV12-4, the J call TRBJ1-3; D is unresolved. CDR3 length: 12 residues. The CDR3, as DNA: TGTGCCAGCAGTCTCTCCCCCGGGTCAGGAATTTTT. Its protein is CASSLSPGSGIF.

On this clonotype: One junction end disagrees with the germline gene, perhaps due to a read error. The rearrangement joins TRBV12-3 or TRBV12-4 to TRBJ1-5; D call uncertain. The CDR3 runs 13 residues. The CDR3 region has the DNA TGCGCCAGCAGTTTACACAGCGATCAGCCCCAGCATTTT. The encoded protein is CASSLHSDQPQHF.

The J gene is TRBJ2-5, the V gene TRBV7-9; 9 nucleotides agree with TRBD1. The length of the CDR3 is 16 residues. The germline V gene has CDR1 SEHNR and CDR2 FQNEAQ (reference sequence). The ends lost 6 bases at V and 4 bases at J; junction bases unmatched: 12. The CDR3 nucleotides read TGTGCCAGCAGTCGCATGGAAGGACAGGGGAGAGAGACCCAGTACTTC. Translated, it gives CASSRMEGQGRETQYF.

This clonotype was detected only a few times. The chain employs TRBV5-4 and TRBJ2-3; the D is unclear. CDR1 and CDR2 (germline): SGHNT, YYREEE (reference sequence). The CDR3 totals 14 residues. Trimming removed 4 bases from V and 2 bases from J, with 11 bases in between. This CDR3 is CASSPDPNTDTQYF. In DNA form, the CDR3 reads TGTGCCAGCAGCCCGGACCCGAACACAGATACGCAGTATTTT.

As concerns this clonotype: This could be a read error, since a much larger clone is one nucleotide away. This CDR3 is missing its conserved last phenylalanine or tryptophan, likely due to a read error. The V gene is TRBV12-3 or TRBV12-4, the J gene TRBJ2-5; 7 positions agree with TRBD2. The CDR3 covers 12 residues. The junction had 1 base not matched to a gene; V was cut back by 4 bases and J by 5 bases. The chain's CDR3 is CASSWDYETQYS. In nucleotides, the CDR3 is TGTGCCAGCAGTTGGGACTATGAGACCCAGTACTCC.

V is TRBV6-2 or TRBV6-3 and J is TRBJ2-3, with 7 bases lining up with TRBD2. This CDR3 contains 14 residues. The germline CDR1 and CDR2 sequences are MNHEY and SVGEGT. Trimming cost V 4 bases and J 6 bases; bases outside gene matches: 7. The CDR3 bases are TGTGCCAGCAGTTTCGGCGGGAGCCTCGATACGCAGTATTTT. It encodes CASSFGGSLDTQYF.

Note on this clonotype: Given a much more abundant clone one base away, this may be a read error. The CDR3 DNA reads as TGCAGCGTTCCGGGGGGGGGGATCTCCTACAATGATCAGTTCTTC. It translates to CSVPGGGISYNDQFF. V gene TRBV29-1 combines with J gene TRBJ2-1; TRBD2 aligns across 8 bases. The CDR3 has 15 amino acids. Germline lookup yields CDR1 SQVTM and CDR2 ANQGSEA.

There are many counts of this clonotype. This rearrangement joins TRBV12-3 or TRBV12-4 to TRBJ1-6, with 9 bases fitting TRBD1. V lost 6 bases and J lost 7; bases outside the gene matches: 7. The CDR3 loop spans 15 amino acids. The CDR3 is CASSPTGGSNSPLHF. In nucleotides, the CDR3 is TGTGCCAGCAGCCCAACAGGGGGCTCGAATTCACCCCTCCACTTT.

The rearrangement links TRBV11-3 to TRBJ1-5; D is perhaps TRBD1 (6 bases). Germline V gene lookup returns CDR1 SGHNT and CDR2 YENEEA. V was pared by 5 bases and J by 0 bases, with 14 bases between. The CDR3 extends over 16 amino acids. The CDR3 coding sequence is TGTGCCAGCAGCAAACGGGACAATTCTAGCAATCAGCCCCAGCATTTT. Protein product: CASSKRDNSSNQPQHF.